This T cell receptor beta chain was recovered during a study of cytomegalovirus exposure and HLA in healthy donors. PCR involved 60 Vbeta and 13 Jbeta primers. Assay used: immunoSEQ multiplex PCR; TCRdb lists only in-frame clones, some missing. The specimen's table records under 150,000 clones. The CDR3 loop spans 15 amino acids. Germline loops: CDR1 SEHNR, CDR2 FQNEAQ (reference sequence). With V trimmed by 5 bases and J by 5 bases, 6 bases remained unmatched. On this clone: Its antigen is as yet unknown.

Whole-study findings and limits: Later analysis showed most CMV-associated TCR beta chains appearing HLA-restricted. Presence/absence analysis assumed near-uniform sequencing depth across donors.

The chain joins TRBV7-9 to TRBJ1-4; 9 bases match TRBD1. Specimen: PBMCs. The TCR originated in a man aged 35-49 years in good health and CMV-seronegative. The CDR3 bases are TGTGCCAGCAGCGTAAGGACAGGGGTAAATGAAAAACTGTTTTTT. Amino acids: CASSVRTGVNEKLFF.